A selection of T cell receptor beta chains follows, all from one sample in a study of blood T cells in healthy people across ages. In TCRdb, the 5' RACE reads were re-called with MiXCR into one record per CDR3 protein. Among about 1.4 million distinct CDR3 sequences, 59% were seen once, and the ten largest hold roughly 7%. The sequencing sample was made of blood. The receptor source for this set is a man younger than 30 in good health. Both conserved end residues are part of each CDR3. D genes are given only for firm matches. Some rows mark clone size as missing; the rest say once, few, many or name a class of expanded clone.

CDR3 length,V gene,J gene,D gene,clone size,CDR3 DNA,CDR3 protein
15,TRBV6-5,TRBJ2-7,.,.,TGTGCCAGCAGTTACCAGACTGGACAGATCTACGAGCAGTACTTC,CASSYQTGQIYEQYF
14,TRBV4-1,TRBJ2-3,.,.,TGCGCCAGCAGCCAAGTAGAGGGACCGTATACGCAGTATTTT,CASSQVEGPYTQYF
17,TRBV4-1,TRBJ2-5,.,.,TGCGCCAGCAGCCAAGTGCTCACAACAGGGAGACAAGAGACCCAGTACTTC,CASSQVLTTGRQETQYF
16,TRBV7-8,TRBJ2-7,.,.,TGTGCCAGCAGCTTAGCTCGCGGGACGCTGTCCTACGAGCAGTACTTC,CASSLARGTLSYEQYF
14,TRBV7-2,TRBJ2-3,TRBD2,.,TGTGCCAGCTCACTAGCGGGGCAAACAGGTACGCAGTATTTT,CASSLAGQTGTQYF
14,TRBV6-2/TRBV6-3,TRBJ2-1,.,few,TGTGCCAGCAGTAAGACCCGGGAGCCAAATGAGCAGTTCTTC,CASSKTREPNEQFF
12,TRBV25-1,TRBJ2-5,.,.,TGTGCCAGTGAGCTGAATAGTGAGACCCAGTACTTC,CASELNSETQYF
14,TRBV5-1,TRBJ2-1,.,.,TGCGCCAGCACCCCTCGGCAGTCCTACAATGAGCAGTTCTTC,CASTPRQSYNEQFF
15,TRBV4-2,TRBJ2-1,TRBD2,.,TGTGCCAGCAGCCAACTAGCGGGGCGATTCAATGAGCAGTTCTTC,CASSQLAGRFNEQFF
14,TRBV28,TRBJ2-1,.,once,TGTGCCAGCACCGACGAGGGGCGTATCGATGAGCAGTTCTTC,CASTDEGRIDEQFF
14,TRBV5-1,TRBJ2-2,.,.,TGCGCCAGCAGCTCCGGGGACACCGGCGGGGAGCTGTTTTTT,CASSSGDTGGELFF
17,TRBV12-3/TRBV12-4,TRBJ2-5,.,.,TGTGCCAGCAGTCCCCGACAATCCGGGACCCAGGTAGAGACCCAGTACTTC,CASSPRQSGTQVETQYF
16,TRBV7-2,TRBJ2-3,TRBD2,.,TGTGCCAGCAGCTTAGGACTAGCGGACGTCCCAGATACGCAGTATTTT,CASSLGLADVPDTQYF
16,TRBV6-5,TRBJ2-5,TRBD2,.,TGTGCCAGCAGTAAACTAGCGGGAGGGCCGGAGGAGACCCAGTACTTC,CASSKLAGGPEETQYF
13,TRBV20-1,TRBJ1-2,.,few,TGCAGTGCTAGAATTCTCACTAACTATGGCTACACCTTC,CSARILTNYGYTF
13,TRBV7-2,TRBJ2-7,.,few,TGTGCCAGCAGCTTAGCGCCCCCCTACGAGCAGTACTTC,CASSLAPPYEQYF
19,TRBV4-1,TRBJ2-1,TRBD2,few,TGCGCCAGCAGCCAAGGGTGGACTAGCGACAGACCCTCCTACAATGAGCAGTTCTTC,CASSQGWTSDRPSYNEQFF
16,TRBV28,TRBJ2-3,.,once,TGTGCCAGCAGTTTACATACAGGGTCCAGCACAGATACGCAGTATTTT,CASSLHTGSSTDTQYF
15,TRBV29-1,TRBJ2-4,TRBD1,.,TGCAGCGTTGGGAGGCGGGACAGGGCCACGAGGGAGCAGTACTTC,CSVGRRDRATREQYF
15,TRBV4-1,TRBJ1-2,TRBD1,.,TGCGCCAGCAGCCACCAACAGGGGGCTAACTATGGCTACACCTTC,CASSHQQGANYGYTF
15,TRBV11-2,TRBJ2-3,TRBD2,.,TGTGCCAGCAGCGGTAGCGGGAGGGCCCCAGATACGCAGTATTTT,CASSGSGRAPDTQYF
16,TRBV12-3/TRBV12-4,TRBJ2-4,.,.,TGTGCCAGCAGTTTAGAAGGCAGAGTAGCCAAAAACATTCAGTACTTC,CASSLEGRVAKNIQYF
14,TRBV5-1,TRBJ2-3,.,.,TGCGCCAGCAGCTTGGGGGAGGCCTCTGGTACGCAGTATTTT,CASSLGEASGTQYF
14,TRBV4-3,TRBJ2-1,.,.,TGCGCCAGCAGCCAAGATGCAGGGAGCAATGAGCAGTTCTTC,CASSQDAGSNEQFF
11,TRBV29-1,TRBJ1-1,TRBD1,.,TGCAGCGCGAAGGGGGCCGGGGAAGCTTTCTTT,CSAKGAGEAFF
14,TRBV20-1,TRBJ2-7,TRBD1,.,TGCAGTGCTGGGGGACAGGGGGACTCCTACGAGCAGTACTTC,CSAGGQGDSYEQYF
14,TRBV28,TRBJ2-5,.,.,TGTGCCAGCAGTGTGGGAGGAAGCGGCGAGACCCAGTACTTC,CASSVGGSGETQYF
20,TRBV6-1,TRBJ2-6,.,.,TGTGCCAGCAGTGAAATTAAAGGCGGACGGCTCAACTCTGGGGCCAACGTCCTGACTTTC,CASSEIKGGRLNSGANVLTF
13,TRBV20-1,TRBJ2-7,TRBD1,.,TGCAGTGCCAACCGGGACAGGGACTACGAGCAGTACTTC,CSANRDRDYEQYF
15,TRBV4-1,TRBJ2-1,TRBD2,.,TGCGCCAGCATTGGGGCTAGCGGGGGATACAATGAGCAGTTCTTC,CASIGASGGYNEQFF
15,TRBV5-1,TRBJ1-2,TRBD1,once,TGCGCCAGCAGGACAGGGGAGCAGATTATGGATGGCTACACCTTC,CASRTGEQIMDGYTF
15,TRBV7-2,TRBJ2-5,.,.,TGTGCCAGCAGCTTAGTGGGTCAGGGCCAAGAGACCCAGTACTTC,CASSLVGQGQETQYF
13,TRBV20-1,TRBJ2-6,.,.,TGCAGTGCCCCCCTTAACGGGGCCAACGTCCTGACTTTC,CSAPLNGANVLTF
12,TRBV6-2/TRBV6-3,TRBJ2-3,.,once,TGTGCCAGCAGTAGAGTCCCAGATACGCAGTATTTT,CASSRVPDTQYF
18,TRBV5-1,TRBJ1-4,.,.,TGCGCCAGCAGCTCAAGACCAGGGTGGATACGGACTAATGAAAAACTGTTTTTT,CASSSRPGWIRTNEKLFF
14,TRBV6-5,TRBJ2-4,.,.,TGTGCCAGCAGGAAAGCGGGAGCCAAAAACATTCAGTACTTC,CASRKAGAKNIQYF
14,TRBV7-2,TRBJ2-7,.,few,TGTGCCAGCAGCTTAGATTTGGTGGCCTACGAGCAGTACTTC,CASSLDLVAYEQYF
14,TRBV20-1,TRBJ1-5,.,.,TGCAGTGCTAGGAGGGATTATAGCAATCAGCCCCAGCATTTT,CSARRDYSNQPQHF
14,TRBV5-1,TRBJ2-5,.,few,TGCGCCAGCAGCTTGGCCCAAGGGATAATGACCCAGTACTTC,CASSLAQGIMTQYF
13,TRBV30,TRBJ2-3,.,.,TGTGCCTGGGATAGGGTTTTAACAGATACGCAGTATTTT,CAWDRVLTDTQYF
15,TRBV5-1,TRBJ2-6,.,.,TGCGCCAGCAGCCCGGGGGACTCTGGGGCCAACGTCCCGACTTTC,CASSPGDSGANVPTF
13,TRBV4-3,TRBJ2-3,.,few,TGCGCCAGCAGCCAAACTTCTTCGGGGACGGAGTATTTT,CASSQTSSGTEYF
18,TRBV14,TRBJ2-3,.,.,TGTGCCAGCAGCCAAGGGTGGGACAAAAGCCCTAGCACAGATACGCAGTATTTT,CASSQGWDKSPSTDTQYF
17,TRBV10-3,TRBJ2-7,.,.,TGTGCCATCAGTGAGATTTTGGCCCGAGGGATATCCTACGAGCAGTACTTC,CAISEILARGISYEQYF
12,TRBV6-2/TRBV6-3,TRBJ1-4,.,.,TGTGCCAGCTCCGGGGTTGAGGAAAAACTGTTTTTT,CASSGVEEKLFF
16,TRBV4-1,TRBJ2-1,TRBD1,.,TGCGCCAGCAGCCAAGAATGGGGACAGGGCAACAATGAGCAGTTCTTC,CASSQEWGQGNNEQFF
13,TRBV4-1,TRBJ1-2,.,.,TGCGCCAGCAGCCAGGGCAAATCGGTGGGCTACACCTTC,CASSQGKSVGYTF
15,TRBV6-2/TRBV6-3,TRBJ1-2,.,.,TGTGCCAGCACCCCTCGGGCTGGGGGAAACTATGGCTACACCTTC,CASTPRAGGNYGYTF
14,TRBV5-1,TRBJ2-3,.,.,TGCGCCAGCAGGGTACTCCGGGACGCGGATACGCAGTATTTT,CASRVLRDADTQYF
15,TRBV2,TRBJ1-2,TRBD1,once,TGTGCCAGCAGCCCGGGACAGCTTCCTGGCTATGGCTACACCTTC,CASSPGQLPGYGYTF